This is a list of T cell receptor beta chains from one sample in a study of graft-versus-host responses after intestinal transplantation. No antigen has been identified for these receptors. TCRdb keeps only in-frame clones here, not all; method: immunoSEQ multiplex PCR. Found here are over 85,000 clones, 80% to 95% of them singletons; the top ten hold about 0.5%. The sequences come from unstimulated CD8+ T cells sorted from spleen or lymph node cells, collected before intestinal transplant. Source of these receptors: a human donor who received an intestinal transplant. Each CDR3 is given with its conserved first and last residue. Fields, in order: D gene, V gene, J gene, clone size, CDR3 protein, CDR3 DNA. The D gene is left open where the match is weak. Clone sizes are given selectively: once, few, many, or a class where the clone is expanded.

-	TRBV14	TRBJ1-1	once	CASSPPEENEAFF	TGTGCCAGCAGCCCACCAGAGGAAAATGAAGCTTTCTTT
TRBD2	TRBV30	TRBJ2-2	-	CAWTIMGLAGIRNTGELFF	TGTGCCTGGACCATAATGGGACTAGCGGGTATAAGGAACACCGGGGAGCTGTTTTTT
TRBD1	TRBV27	TRBJ1-2	-	CASSSRGLDGYTF	TGTGCCAGCAGTTCGAGGGGGCTCGATGGCTACACCTTC
TRBD1	TRBV6-5	TRBJ2-5	-	CASSYDRGNRETQYF	TGTGCCAGCAGTTACGACAGGGGTAACCGAGAGACCCAGTACTTC
-	TRBV6-5	TRBJ1-1	-	CASSYALGSTEAFF	TGTGCCAGCAGTTACGCATTAGGGAGCACTGAAGCTTTCTTT
TRBD1	TRBV6-1	TRBJ1-2	-	CASSPGDRELEGYTF	TGTGCCAGCAGCCCGGGGGACAGGGAATTGGAAGGCTACACCTTC
-	TRBV25-1	TRBJ1-4	-	CASSELRAENEKLFF	TGTGCCAGCAGTGAATTGAGGGCAGAGAATGAAAAACTGTTTTTT
TRBD2	TRBV7-6	TRBJ2-7	-	CASSSVAGGSSYEQYF	TGTGCCAGCAGCTCCGTAGCGGGGGGGAGCTCCTACGAGCAGTACTTC
TRBD2	TRBV6-5	TRBJ2-7	-	CASSYSASGLYEQYF	TGTGCCAGCAGTTACTCGGCTAGCGGGCTCTACGAGCAGTACTTC
TRBD2	TRBV29-1	TRBJ2-5	-	CSVEDSGNGETQYF	TGCAGCGTTGAAGATAGCGGGAATGGAGAGACCCAGTACTTC
TRBD1	TRBV10-1	TRBJ1-1	-	CASRQGGLNTEAFF	TGCGCCAGCAGACAGGGGGGATTGAACACTGAAGCTTTCTTT
TRBD1	TRBV27	TRBJ1-2	-	CASSLGQTYGYTF	TGTGCCAGCAGTTTGGGACAGACCTATGGCTACACCTTC
TRBD1	TRBV7-8	TRBJ1-5	-	CASSWIPGQAPSNQPQHF	TGTGCCAGCAGCTGGATACCGGGACAGGCCCCTAGCAATCAGCCCCAGCATTTT
TRBD1	TRBV13	TRBJ1-1	-	CASSLTGFGAFF	TGTGCCAGCAGCCTGACAGGGTTTGGAGCTTTCTTT
-	TRBV27	TRBJ2-1	-	CASSLSGAYNEQFF	TGTGCCAGCAGTTTATCTGGAGCTTACAATGAGCAGTTCTTC
-	TRBV5-4	TRBJ1-2	-	CASSSVGELNYGYTF	TGTGCCAGCAGCTCCGTCGGGGAATTAAACTATGGCTACACCTTC
TRBD1	TRBV5-1	TRBJ2-7	-	CASSWGTGSYEQYF	TGCGCCAGCAGCTGGGGGACAGGGTCCTACGAGCAGTACTTC
TRBD2	TRBV27	TRBJ2-1	-	CASSRMYARLAGGYNEQFF	TGTGCCAGCAGTCGGATGTACGCTAGACTAGCGGGGGGGTACAATGAGCAGTTCTTC
TRBD1	TRBV6-1	TRBJ2-7	-	CASSPGQAAWDEQYF	TGTGCCAGCAGCCCGGGACAGGCCGCCTGGGACGAGCAGTACTTC
-	TRBV19	TRBJ1-5	once	CASSIPGSGQPQHF	TGTGCCAGTAGTATTCCTGGGTCGGGTCAGCCCCAGCATTTT
-	TRBV27	TRBJ2-5	once	CASSFVWGATQYF	TGTGCCAGCAGTTTTGTGTGGGGAGCGACCCAGTACTTC
-	TRBV9	TRBJ2-2	-	CASSEIPPGPDTGELFF	TGTGCCAGCAGCGAGATCCCACCTGGTCCAGACACCGGGGAGCTGTTTTTT
-	TRBV5-4	TRBJ1-5	-	CASSQHGNQPQHF	TGTGCCAGCAGCCAACACGGCAATCAGCCCCAGCATTTT
TRBD1	TRBV4-3	TRBJ1-6	-	CASSQEAQGLPSPLHF	TGCGCCAGCAGCCAAGAGGCACAGGGGTTACCGTCACCCCTCCACTTT
-	TRBV25-1	TRBJ1-2	-	CASNRPTYGYTF	TGTGCCAGCAACAGGCCTACCTATGGCTACACCTTC
-	TRBV11-2	TRBJ2-7	-	CASRHQTYEQYF	TGTGCCAGCAGACACCAAACCTACGAGCAGTACTTC
-	TRBV6-1	TRBJ2-6	once	CASSKTSSGANVLTF	TGTGCCAGCAGTAAAACATCCTCTGGGGCCAACGTCCTGACTTTC
-	TRBV14	TRBJ2-7	-	CASSQTASYEQYF	TGTGCCAGCAGCCAAACAGCCTCCTACGAGCAGTACTTC
-	TRBV19	TRBJ2-7	-	CASSPSDGAYEQYF	TGTGCCAGTAGTCCAAGCGACGGAGCCTACGAGCAGTACTTC
-	TRBV13	TRBJ2-2	-	CASSLGTPTGELFF	TGTGCCAGCAGCCTCGGGACTCCCACCGGGGAGCTGTTTTTT
-	TRBV21-1	TRBJ2-3	-	CASSNEGYTQYF	TGTGCCAGCAGCAACGAGGGTTATACGCAGTATTTT
TRBD2	TRBV10-3	TRBJ2-5	-	CAISGILAGGPGETQYF	TGTGCCATCAGTGGTATCCTAGCGGGGGGGCCAGGAGAGACCCAGTACTTC
TRBD1	TRBV7-9	TRBJ1-2	once	CASRGAGQGNLYGYTF	TGTGCCAGCAGGGGGGCTGGACAGGGGAACCTCTATGGCTACACCTTC
-	TRBV19	TRBJ2-5	-	CASGLRETQYF	TGTGCCAGTGGGCTTCGGGAGACCCAGTACTTC
-	TRBV27	TRBJ2-1	-	CASSLGPSSYNEQFF	TGTGCCAGCAGTTTAGGCCCCAGCTCCTACAATGAGCAGTTCTTC
-	TRBV5-1	TRBJ2-1	-	CASKTGVGLSNEQFF	TGCGCCAGCAAAACGGGAGTGGGATTAAGCAATGAGCAGTTCTTC
-	TRBV5-6	TRBJ1-5	-	CASSFRQGDQPQHF	TGTGCCAGCAGCTTCAGGCAGGGCGATCAGCCCCAGCATTTT
-	TRBV5-6	TRBJ2-1	-	CASSFMLRGALFYEQFF	TGTGCCAGCAGCTTCATGCTCCGGGGGGCGCTTTTCTATGAGCAGTTCTTC
-	TRBV7-9	TRBJ1-1	-	CASLGAGTEAFF	TGTGCCTCCCTGGGGGCCGGTACTGAAGCTTTCTTT
-	TRBV4-2	TRBJ1-4	-	CASSQAGVSNEKLFF	TGTGCCAGCAGCCAAGCGGGGGTTTCTAATGAAAAACTGTTTTTT
TRBD2	TRBV13	TRBJ2-1	few	CASSKRGNEQFF	TGTGCCAGCAGCAAGCGGGGGAATGAGCAGTTCTTC
TRBD2	TRBV10-3	TRBJ2-2	-	CAISESWGLAEITGELFF	TGTGCCATCAGTGAGTCTTGGGGACTAGCGGAAATCACCGGGGAGCTGTTTTTT
-	TRBV7-9	TRBJ2-4	-	CASSGLPNIQYF	TGTGCCAGCAGCGGACTCCCGAACATTCAGTACTTC
-	TRBV6-1	TRBJ1-2	-	CASSEGQGPGWGYTF	TGTGCCAGCAGTGAAGGTCAGGGCCCCGGTTGGGGCTACACCTTC
TRBD1	TRBV19	TRBJ1-2	-	CASSIVTGGTYGYTF	TGTGCCAGTAGTATCGTGACAGGGGGTACCTATGGCTACACCTTC
-	TRBV19	TRBJ1-1	-	CASCQGFQELNTEAFF	TGTGCCAGCTGTCAGGGGTTTCAAGAATTGAACACTGAAGCTTTCTTT
TRBD1	TRBV2	TRBJ2-2	-	CASRTPQGAISPGELFF	TGTGCCAGCAGGACCCCCCAGGGGGCTATTTCTCCCGGGGAGCTGTTTTTT
TRBD1	TRBV4-3	TRBJ2-7	-	CASSQEAGGGPYEQYF	TGCGCCAGCAGCCAAGAGGCAGGGGGCGGCCCCTACGAGCAGTACTTC
TRBD2	TRBV4-2	TRBJ2-1	-	CASSPAGGGEQFF	TGTGCCAGCAGCCCAGCGGGAGGAGGAGAGCAGTTCTTC
-	TRBV21-1	TRBJ2-4	-	CASSKTRVTKNIQYF	TGTGCCAGCAGCAAAACGAGAGTAACCAAAAACATTCAGTACTTC
TRBD2	TRBV6-1	TRBJ2-1	-	CASRPRTSLFEQFF	TGTGCCAGCAGGCCCCGGACTAGCTTGTTTGAGCAGTTCTTC
-	TRBV25-1	TRBJ1-1	-	CATTLNTEAFF	TGTGCCACGACACTTAACACTGAAGCTTTCTTT
-	TRBV6-5	TRBJ1-1	-	CASGGLAEAFF	TGTGCCAGCGGGGGACTGGCTGAAGCTTTCTTT
-	TRBV6-1	TRBJ1-4	-	CASSTLNRVGEKLFF	TGTGCCAGCTCTACGTTAAACAGGGTCGGCGAAAAACTGTTTTTT
TRBD2	TRBV9	TRBJ2-1	-	CASSAPSGENYNEQFF	TGTGCCAGCAGCGCACCTAGCGGGGAAAACTACAATGAGCAGTTCTTC